A single sample gave rise to the 25 T cell receptor beta chains below, sequenced in a study of memory CD8 T cells in hepatitis C reinfection. TCRdb keeps only in-frame clones here, not all; method: immunoSEQ multiplex PCR. The sample lists approximately 51,000 clones, 89% occurring once. Time point: pre-reinfection, 55 to 20 weeks before reinfection detection. TCR sequencing was done directly ex vivo on sorted cells, without expansion in vitro. The sample comprised naive CD8+ T cells sorted from blood. Receptors were obtained from a man aged 18 to 29 with hepatitis C virus infection.

This clone was picked up a small number of times. V usage is TRBV25-1 and J usage is TRBJ2-2; D might be TRBD1 (8 bases). The CDR3 sequence is 18 residues long. V lost 8 bases and J 7 bases, leaving 29 bases between the germline ends. CDR1 is MGHDK and CDR2 is SYGVNS in the germline V gene. Here the CDR3 reads CASGEGTGLVTPGGELFF. CDR3 DNA: TGTGCCAGCGGGGAGGGGACAGGATTGGTTACCCCTGGCGGGGAGCTGTTTTTT.

The chain is built from TRBV5-5 and TRBJ2-7, with 7 bases aligning to TRBD1. The V gene's germline CDR1 is SGHKS and CDR2 YYEKEE (reference sequence). J gave up 3 bases and V 4 bases, and 7 bases lay outside the gene matches. The CDR3 length is 14 residues. This chain's CDR3 is CASSKGQNNYEQYF. The CDR3 nucleotides are TGTGCCAGCAGCAAGGGACAGAACAACTACGAGCAGTACTTC.

The genes are TRBV27 and TRBJ2-7, with D possibly matching TRBD1 (6 bases). V was clipped by 0 bases and J by 1 base, with 7 bases between them. The CDR3 loop spans 14 amino acids. From germline, CDR1 is MNHEY and CDR2 SMNVEV (reference sequence). The CDR3: CASSLSQGSYEQYV. In nucleotides, the CDR3 is TGTGCCAGCAGTTTATCTCAGGGGTCCTACGAGCAGTACGTC.

The chain has TRBV9 and TRBJ2-1; TRBD2 aligns across 8 bases. After removal of 4 bases from V and 2 bases from J, the junction contained 5 bases not matched to a gene. Germline V gene sequence: CDR1 SGDLS, CDR2 YYNGEE. CDR3 size: 15 residues. CDR3 sequence reads: CASSPSGSAYNEQFF. The CDR3 DNA follows: TGTGCCAGCAGCCCAAGCGGGAGCGCCTACAATGAGCAGTTCTTC.

The V and J genes are TRBV5-5 and TRBJ2-7; TRBD2 is a possible D gene (5 bases). V was pared by 2 bases and J by 4 bases, with 10 bases between. Germline CDR1 is SGHKS and CDR2 is YYEKEE (reference sequence). The CDR3 runs to 13 residues. The DNA of the CDR3 is TGTGCCAGCAGCTTCTCCGGGAATTACGAGCAGTACTTC. Its protein is CASSFSGNYEQYF. Together with reference TRBV5-5 and TRBJ2-7, the CDR3 gives the full variable domain: DAGVTQSPTHLIKTRGQQVTLRCSPISGHKSVSWYQQVLGQGPQFIFQYYEKEERGRGNFPDRFSARQFPNYSSELNVNALLLGDSALYLCASSFSGNYEQYFGPGTRLTVT.

The chain joins TRBV11-2 to TRBJ1-1; possible D gene TRBD1, 6 bases. Trimming pared 1 base from V and 5 bases from J, leaving 14 bases between. The CDR3 covers 15 residues. Germline V CDR1 and CDR2: SGHAT, FQNNGV. Here the CDR3 DNA reads TGTGCCAGCAGCTTAGTACAGGGAGTAGGTACTGAAGCTTTCTTT. Translated: CASSLVQGVGTEAFF. Filled out from reference TRBV11-2 and TRBJ1-1, the complete variable domain reads EAGVAQSPRYKIIEKRQSVAFWCNPISGHATLYWYQQILGQGPKLLIQFQNNGVVDDSQLPKDRFSAERLKGVDSTLKIQPAKLEDSAVYLCASSLVQGVGTEAFFGQGTRLTVV.

Only a few counts were recorded for this clone. This rearrangement joins TRBV13 to TRBJ1-2; 10 bases map to TRBD1. The trim removed 4 bases at V and 3 bases at J, leaving 8 bases unmatched. This CDR3 comprises 16 residues. Germline lookup yields CDR1 PRHDT and CDR2 FYEKMQ (reference sequence). CDR3 nucleotides: TGTGCCAGCAGCTCAGGGACAGGGGTTTGGGACTATGGCTACACCTTC. Translated: CASSSGTGVWDYGYTF.

This chain uses TRBV9 with TRBJ2-7, with 11 bases that match TRBD2. The CDR3 has 14 amino acids. Germline V gene lookup returns CDR1 SGDLS and CDR2 YYNGEE. V trimming: 4 bases; J trimming: 3 bases; junction bases outside the gene matches: 3. The CDR3 here is CASSLGTSGYEQYF. The CDR3 DNA reads TGTGCCAGCAGCTTAGGGACTAGCGGCTACGAGCAGTACTTC. The full variable domain, completed using reference TRBV9 and TRBJ2-7, is DSGVTQTPKHLITATGQRVTLRCSPRSGDLSVYWYQQSLDQGLQFLIQYYNGEERAKGNILERFSAQQFPDLHSELNLSSLELGDSALYFCASSLGTSGYEQYFGPGTRLTVT.

A few counts support this clone. The CDR3 coding sequence is TGTGCCAGCGGCGGACAGGGGACGTACGAGCAGTACTTC. Translation gives CASGGQGTYEQYF. The chain couples TRBV6-5 to TRBJ2-7; TRBD1 matches 9 bases. J gave up 4 bases and V 8 bases, and 6 bases lay outside the gene matches. Germline V gene data show CDR1 as MNHEY and CDR2 as SVGAGI. The length of the CDR3 is 13 residues.

This chain's CDR3 is CASSLPLGVETDTQYF. The CDR3 bases are TGTGCCAGCAGCTTGCCGCTGGGAGTAGAAACAGATACGCAGTATTTT. The genes are TRBV5-6 and TRBJ2-3; D is perhaps TRBD2 (5 bases). V was pared by 1 base and J by 3 bases, with 15 bases between. This CDR3 region has 16 residues. Germline CDR1 is SGHDT and CDR2 is YYEEEE. The entire variable domain, with the rest obtained from reference TRBV5-6 and TRBJ2-3, is as follows: DAGVTQSPTHLIKTRGQQVTLRCSPKSGHDTVSWYQQALGQGPQFIFQYYEEEERQRGNFPDRFSGHQFPNYSSELNVNALLLGDSALYLCASSLPLGVETDTQYFGPGTRLTVL.

This clone occurred a few times. A read error may account for a junction end that differs from germline. The chain links TRBV2 to TRBJ1-4; 7 nucleotides agree with TRBD1. The CDR3 has 17 residues. CDR1 and CDR2 from the germline V gene are SNHLY and FYNNEI. Here the CDR3 reads CAGSSDRDRYPNEKLFF. The CDR3, as DNA: TGTGCCGGCAGCAGTGACAGGGACCGATATCCTAATGAAAAACTGTTTTTT.

The CDR3 sequence: CASSITSGDTEAFF. For the CDR3, the DNA is TGTGCCAGTAGTATTACAAGTGGAGACACTGAAGCTTTCTTT. V and J are TRBV19 and TRBJ1-1; no clear D gene. The CDR3 has 14 residues. CDR1 is LNHDA and CDR2 is SQIVND in the germline V gene (reference sequence). The ends were cut back, 3 bases at V and 3 bases at J, with 11 bases in the middle.

This chain connects TRBV7-9 to TRBJ2-3; tentative D call: TRBD1 (6 bases). Per germline, CDR1 SEHNR and CDR2 FQNEAQ (reference sequence). Between the trimmed V and J ends, which lost 7 bases and 6 bases, there was a span of 8 bases. The CDR3 consists of 11 residues. In DNA, the CDR3 is TGTGCCAGCACCCAGGGGGATACGCAGTATTTT. Amino acid sequence: CASTQGDTQYF.

The CDR3 region is CASSLEGQGPSQTGELFF. DNA for the CDR3: TGCGCCAGCAGCTTGGAAGGGCAGGGGCCTTCCCAAACCGGGGAGCTGTTTTTT. J is TRBJ2-2 and V is TRBV5-1, with a weak D call TRBD1 (6 bases). With 0 bases removed from V and 5 bases from J, the gap between germline ends came to 20 bases. The germline V gene encodes CDR1 SGHRS and CDR2 YFSETQ. This CDR3 has 18 amino acids.

In regard to this clone: At one of its ends the junction is not consistent with the germline gene, which may arise from a read error. This chain uses TRBV6-4 with TRBJ2-1, with 14 positions matching TRBD2. This CDR3 contains 13 residues. CDR1 is MRHNA, CDR2 SNTAGT, per germline. The CDR3 region is CASSGTSGSEKFF. CDR3 DNA: TGTGCCAGCAGCGGGACTAGCGGGAGTGAGAAGTTCTTC.

The J gene is TRBJ2-3, the V gene TRBV2, with D possibly TRBD1 on 6 matching bases. Germline values: CDR1 SNHLY, CDR2 FYNNEI. The CDR3 is made up of 12 amino acids. The V end was cut by 7 bases, the J end by 4 bases, with 9 bases between. CDR3 in amino acids: CASKGQSDTQYF. CDR3 nucleotides: TGTGCCAGCAAAGGACAGTCAGATACGCAGTATTTT.

The rearrangement uses TRBV2 and TRBJ2-5; tentative D call: TRBD2 (5 bases). Germline loops: CDR1 SNHLY, CDR2 FYNNEI. The CDR3 sequence is 15 residues long. V was trimmed by 2 bases and J by 5 bases, leaving 15 bases between them. In DNA, the CDR3 is TGTGCCAGCAGTGAATTTGGGGAGCGGAGGGAGACCCAGTACTTC. It specifies CASSEFGERRETQYF. Full variable domain (outside the CDR3, taken from reference TRBV2 and TRBJ2-5): EPEVTQTPSHQVTQMGQEVILRCVPISNHLYFYWYRQILGQKVEFLVSFYNNEISEKSEIFDDQFSVERPDGSNFTLKIRSTKLEDSAMYFCASSEFGERRETQYFGPGTRLLVL.

CDR3 DNA: TGTGCCAGCAGCTTAGCTGGCGGCCTTAGCTCCTACGAGCAGTACTTC. It specifies CASSLAGGLSSYEQYF. The chain has TRBV7-8 and TRBJ2-7; D ambiguous. Germline V gene sequence: CDR1 SGHVS, CDR2 FQNEAQ. The V gene lost 0 bases and the J gene lost 0 bases, with 12 bases spanning the gap. This CDR3 is built from 16 residues.

The chain is built from TRBV6-1 and TRBJ2-4; no definite D call. From germline, CDR1 is MNHNS and CDR2 SASEGT. The CDR3 is made up of 16 amino acids. Trimming took 1 base from V and 1 from J, leaving 11 bases between them. DNA of the CDR3: TGTGCCAGCAGTGAAGGGCAGGCTGGGGCCAAAAACATTCAGTACTTC. Its translation is CASSEGQAGAKNIQYF.

V is TRBV2 and J is TRBJ2-2, with TRBD2 matching over 11 bases. The CDR3 length is 15 residues. The germline gives CDR1 SNHLY, CDR2 FYNNEI. V lost 6 bases to trimming and J lost 3 bases; unmatched junction nucleotides: 3. CDR3 DNA: TGTGCCAGCAGACCGGGACTAGCGGACACCGGGGAGCTGTTTTTT. This translates into CASRPGLADTGELFF.

This chain joins TRBV6-5 and TRBJ1-1, with D unclear. Germline CDR1 and CDR2: MNHEY and SVGAGI. There are 12 residues in the CDR3. With 5 bases removed from V and 5 bases from J, the gap between germline ends came to 9 bases. DNA of the CDR3: TGTGCCAGCAGTCCCACACCGACTGAAGCTTTCTTT. Its translation is CASSPTPTEAFF.

The J gene is TRBJ2-3, the V gene TRBV14; TRBD2 agrees at 11 bases. The CDR3 is made up of 17 amino acids. Germline CDR1 is SGHDN and CDR2 is FVKESK. The V gene end was trimmed by 3 bases and the J gene end by 6 bases; junction bases not matched to a gene: 11. This chain's CDR3 is CASSHRSSGRVSDTQYF. The CDR3 coding sequence is TGTGCCAGCAGCCATCGAAGTAGCGGGAGGGTTAGCGATACGCAGTATTTT.

The rearrangement uses TRBV4-2 and TRBJ2-3; tentative D call: TRBD1 (6 bases). V lost 0 bases and J 7 bases, leaving 26 bases between the germline ends. The germline gives CDR1 LGHNA, CDR2 YNFKEQ. This CDR3 comprises 19 residues. The CDR3 loop is CASSQDWDMYEGPPNTQYF. In nucleotides, the CDR3 is TGTGCCAGCAGCCAAGACTGGGACATGTACGAGGGCCCCCCCAATACGCAGTATTTT.

The chain is built from TRBV27 and TRBJ2-2, with a weak D call TRBD1 (6 bases). Germline assignment: CDR1 MNHEY and CDR2 SMNVEV (reference sequence). The CDR3 sequence is 14 residues long. V lost 6 bases and J 2 bases, leaving 10 bases between the germline ends. The CDR3 reads CASRPDSNTGELFF. Written as DNA, the CDR3 is TGTGCCAGCAGGCCGGACAGTAACACCGGGGAGCTGTTTTTT.

V and J are TRBV7-2 and TRBJ2-5; D might be TRBD2 (5 bases). The DNA end is a closer match to TRBJ2-7, so the J assignment may be wrong. This CDR3 has 14 residues. Germline V CDR1 and CDR2: SGHTA, FQGNSA. In DNA, the CDR3 is TGTGCCAGCAGCTTTGGTGAGGGTACCTACGAGCAGTACTTC. Protein product: CASSFGEGTYEQYF.